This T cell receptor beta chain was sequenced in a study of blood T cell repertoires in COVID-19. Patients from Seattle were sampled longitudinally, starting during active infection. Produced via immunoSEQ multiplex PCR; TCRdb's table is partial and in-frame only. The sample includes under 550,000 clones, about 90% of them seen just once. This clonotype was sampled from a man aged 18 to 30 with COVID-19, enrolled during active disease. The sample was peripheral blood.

CDR3 residues: CASSEALWTGFEETQYF. The CDR3 nucleotides are TGTGCCAGCAGTGAAGCGCTCTGGACAGGGTTCGAAGAGACCCAGTACTTC. V and J are TRBV2 and TRBJ2-5, with TRBD1 matching 8 bases. This CDR3 spans 17 amino acids. V lost 0 bases, J lost 3 bases, and 9 bases stayed unmatched. The germline gives CDR1 SNHLY, CDR2 FYNNEI.